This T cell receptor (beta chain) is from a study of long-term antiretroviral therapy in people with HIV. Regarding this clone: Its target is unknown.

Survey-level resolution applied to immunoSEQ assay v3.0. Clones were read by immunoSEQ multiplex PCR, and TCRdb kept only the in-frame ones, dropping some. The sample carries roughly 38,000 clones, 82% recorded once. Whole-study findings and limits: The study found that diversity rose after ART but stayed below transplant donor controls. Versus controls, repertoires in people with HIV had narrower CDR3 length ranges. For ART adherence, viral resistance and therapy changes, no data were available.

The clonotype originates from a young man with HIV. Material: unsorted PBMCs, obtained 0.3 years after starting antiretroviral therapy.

The CDR3 sequence: CASMKAVEAFF. DNA for the CDR3: TGTGCCAGCATGAAAGCGGTTGAAGCTTTCTTT. This chain connects TRBV2 to TRBJ1-1; no clear D. Germline CDR1 SNHLY, CDR2 FYNNEI. V was pared by 7 bases and J by 7 bases, with 10 bases between. This CDR3 has 11 residues.